This T cell receptor (beta chain) originates from a study of siplizumab effects on memory and regulatory T cells. In the case of this clone: Its antigen remains unknown.

There are 16 residues in the CDR3. The junction had 5 bases not matched to a gene; V was cut back by 1 base and J by 4 bases. Germline V CDR1 and CDR2: SGDLS, YYNGEE. Study-wide points: Among sequences traceable to unstimulated CD4+ memory cells, alloreactive ones were significantly reduced by siplizumab. Mappable alloreactive CD4+ clones came from Treg cells more than 60% of the time on average with siplizumab, against around 25% in controls. Naive T cells seemed more diverse than memory cells and seemed major alloresponse contributors.

Each sample contributed 85,000 to 100,000 TCR templates to the assay. The method was immunoSEQ multiplex PCR; TCRdb's version includes in-frame clones alone and lacks a portion of them. The sample has 110,000 or so clones, about 91% seen once. The source material was Tregs sorted from blood. The rearrangement links TRBV9 to TRBJ2-1; 10 bases are shared with TRBD2. The sequence came from a human donor in good health. The CDR3 DNA sequence: TGTGCCAGCAGCGTAAGCCTAGCGGGGGATTACAATGAGCAGTTCTTC. Encoded protein: CASSVSLAGDYNEQFF.